This paragraph covers one TCR beta chain sequence. There are 13 residues in the CDR3. Per germline, CDR1 LNHDA and CDR2 SQIVND (reference sequence). V lost 1 base to trimming and J lost 9 bases, with 10 bases between them. Documented treatment: some 19 received Ad26.COV2.S at low or high dose, single or two shots; 5 received placebo; per-sample allocation not given. Sampling occurred on day 63 after the first vaccine or placebo injection. Vaccine was an Ad26 vector expressing Wuhan-strain SARS-CoV-2 spike. The entry originates in a study of Ad26.COV2.S vaccination and SARS-CoV-2 variants. Study-wide background: In the COV1001 trial, the donor was in the Ad26.COV2.S arm. Doses of Ad26.COV2.S were injected into muscle once or twice, 56 days apart.

Libraries were prepared by immunoSEQ multiplex PCR; TCRdb keeps only in-frame clonotypes and omits some of them. Of about 680,000 clones in the sample, 89% were seen once. This TCR was sampled from a person between 18 and 60 years old who received the Ad26.COV2.S COVID-19 vaccine or a placebo. The sequences come from peripheral blood, collected in a trial of Ad26.COV2.S vaccine versus placebo. The rearrangement uses TRBV19 and TRBJ2-1, with D possibly being TRBD1 or TRBD2 (5 bases each). Written as DNA, the CDR3 is TGTGCCAGTAGTATAGCAGTAGGGACTGAGCAGTTCTTC. Its translation is CASSIAVGTEQFF.